The text below deals with one TCR beta chain. The data belong to a study of beta chain features in type 1 diabetes. Study details: All of the samples together had 95 million to 140 million sorted cells examined.

The whole isolated RNA underwent reverse transcription, so sequencing captured expressed TCRB transcripts. An average approximately 3.7 million reads came from naive, central memory and regulatory T cell samples. Sequencing was performed with immunoSEQ multiplex PCR; in TCRdb, only in-frame clones are kept and a portion is missing. The sample consists of about 370,000 clones, less than 15% of them appearing once. The receptor comes from a woman between 18 and 29 years old in good health. Sample: naive CD4+ T cells from blood.

CDR3 protein: CASSERGSGTEAFF. The CDR3 DNA is TGTGCCAGCAGTGAAAGGGGCTCGGGCACTGAAGCTTTCTTT. This chain joins TRBV6-1 and TRBJ1-1; D is perhaps TRBD1 (5 bases). The V gene's germline CDR1 is MNHNS and CDR2 SASEGT. With 2 bases removed from V and 4 bases from J, the gap between germline ends came to 11 bases. The CDR3 has 14 amino acids.